This T cell receptor beta chain was captured by sequencing in a study of T-cell reconstitution after alpha-beta-depleted transplantation in children. As it was prepared, the TCRbeta library received unique molecular identifiers. A single record per CDR3 protein comes from TCRdb applying MiXCR to the PCR reads. The sample has fewer than 700,000 distinct CDR3 sequences; about 21% are singletons. The V and J ends lost 5 bases and 0 bases respectively, with 20 bases between them. CDR3 length equals 18 residues. In germline, CDR1 is SGHAT, CDR2 FQNNGV. Many counts were recorded for this clonotype. The gene calls are TRBV11-2 and TRBJ2-1; possibly TRBD2 for D (6 bases). The sample was PBMCs, mostly from graft donor cells, taken 360 days after TCRalphabeta/CD19-depleted stem cell transplant. The receptor was derived from a boy under two years old who had a stem cell transplant for acute myeloid leukemia, so the T cells may come from the graft donor. In DNA, the CDR3 is TGTGCCAGCAGCAGAGCCCGCCGGACTACCTACTCCTACAATGAGCAGTTCTTC. As protein: CASSRARRTTYSYNEQFF. Drawing the rest from reference TRBV11-2 and TRBJ2-1, the complete variable domain is EAGVAQSPRYKIIEKRQSVAFWCNPISGHATLYWYQQILGQGPKLLIQFQNNGVVDDSQLPKDRFSAERLKGVDSTLKIQPAKLEDSAVYLCASSRARRTTYSYNEQFFGPGTRLTVL.